The 29 T cell receptor beta chains below come from one sample, sequenced in a study of identical twins. One entry per CDR3 protein results from TCRdb running MiXCR on the 5' RACE reads. The sample shows hundreds of thousands of distinct CDR3 sequences, over 20% of them seen only once. This sample was also put to use in a study of T cells expressing NK-cell markers.

The sequencing sample was made of PBMCs. Source of these receptors: a woman aged 18-29 years in good health.

V is TRBV7-2 and J is TRBJ2-1; the D call may be TRBD1 or TRBD2 (6 bases each). Trimming pared 5 bases from V and 8 bases from J, leaving 22 bases between. Germline V CDR1 and CDR2: SGHTA, FQGNSA. This CDR3 contains 16 residues. CDR3 nucleotides: TGTGCCAGCAGCGTAGGAGGAGGAGGGGGAGGACATGAGCAGTTCTTC. Translated, it gives CASSVGGGGGGHEQFF. Filled out from reference TRBV7-2 and TRBJ2-1, the complete variable domain reads GAGVSQSPSNKVTEKGKDVELRCDPISGHTALYWYRQSLGQGLEFLIYFQGNSAPDKSGLPSDRFSAERTGGSVSTLTIQRTQQEDSAVYLCASSVGGGGGGHEQFFGPGTRLTVL.

The J gene is TRBJ2-1, the V gene TRBV11-2; TRBD1 aligns across 8 bases. This CDR3 contains 15 residues. From germline, CDR1 is SGHAT and CDR2 FQNNGV. J gave up 2 bases and V 9 bases, and 9 bases lay outside the gene matches. This CDR3 reads CASAGGTGAYNEQFF. As DNA, the CDR3 is TGTGCCAGTGCCGGAGGGACAGGAGCCTACAATGAGCAGTTCTTC.

The chain recombines TRBV20-1 with TRBJ2-1, with D perhaps given as TRBD1 or TRBD2 (6 bases each). Germline lookup yields CDR1 DFQATT and CDR2 SNEGSKA (reference sequence). The V gene lost 0 bases and the J gene lost 8 bases, with 17 bases spanning the gap. This CDR3 spans 15 amino acids. CDR3 DNA: TGCAGTGCTAGAGACCGCAGGAGGGGGTGGCATGAGCAGTTCTTC. It is translated as CSARDRRRGWHEQFF.

The gene calls are TRBV20-1 and TRBJ1-4; no firm D call. V lost 0 bases and J lost 7, with 12 bases in between. Germline-derived CDR1 and CDR2 are DFQATT and SNEGSKA (reference sequence). The CDR3 runs to 14 residues. The CDR3 region has the DNA TGCAGTGCTAGAGATGGCCCTAAAGGTGAAAAACTGTTTTTT. Amino acids: CSARDGPKGEKLFF.

This clonotype was detected a few times. J is TRBJ2-7 and V is TRBV20-1, with D perhaps TRBD2 (6 bases). This CDR3 comprises 11 residues. In germline, CDR1 is DFQATT, CDR2 SNEGSKA (reference sequence). The ends were cut back, 6 bases at V and 6 bases at J, with 12 bases in the middle. The CDR3 nucleotides are TGCAGTGCCTCCCACGGGAGCGAGCAGTACTTC. As protein: CSASHGSEQYF.

This clonotype was counted a few times. The CDR3 spells CASSLRVRNTEAFF. The CDR3 DNA reads TGTGCCAGCAGTCTCCGGGTCAGGAACACTGAAGCTTTCTTT. The rearrangement links TRBV12-3 or TRBV12-4 to TRBJ1-1; no clear D. The CDR3 totals 14 residues. Deletions cut 5 bases from V and 1 base from J, with 11 bases between.

V usage is TRBV20-1 and J usage is TRBJ2-5; 8 bases map to TRBD2. With 4 bases clipped from V and 5 bases from J, the junction kept 12 bases outside the gene matches. Germline lookup yields CDR1 DFQATT and CDR2 SNEGSKA (reference sequence). This CDR3 is 15 amino acids long. Written as DNA, the CDR3 is TGCAGTGCTACGGGGGCGGGGGGCATGGGTGAGACCCAGTACTTC. This translates into CSATGAGGMGETQYF.

The gene calls are TRBV10-2 and TRBJ2-3, with 12 bases aligning to TRBD2. Trimming took 3 bases from V and 1 from J; bases not matched to a gene: 5. Germline-derived CDR1 and CDR2 are WSHSY and SAAADI. The CDR3 spans 17 residues. The CDR3 nucleotides are TGCGCCAGCAGTGAAGCGCGACTAGCGGGGGGCACAGATACGCAGTATTTT. The encoded protein is CASSEARLAGGTDTQYF.

This chain joins TRBV14 and TRBJ2-7; 8 bases map to TRBD2. Germline V gene data show CDR1 as SGHDN and CDR2 as FVKESK. The V gene end was trimmed by 4 bases and the J gene end by 6 bases; junction bases not matched to a gene: 11. The CDR3 spans 15 residues. The CDR3 nucleotides read TGTGCCAGCAGCCCCACGGGACTAGGGGAGTTCGAGCAGTACTTC. It is translated as CASSPTGLGEFEQYF.

This clonotype was seen only a few times. V gene TRBV9 combines with J gene TRBJ2-1; 12 bases line up with TRBD2. Per germline, CDR1 SGDLS and CDR2 YYNGEE. This CDR3 comprises 15 residues. With V trimmed by 3 bases and J by 7 bases, 5 bases remained unmatched. The CDR3 DNA reads TGTGCCAGCAGCGAGGGGACTAGCGGGCGTAATGAGCAGTTCTTC. Its protein product is CASSEGTSGRNEQFF.

This clonotype turned up a few times. This chain links TRBV20-1 with TRBJ2-1, with 8 positions matching TRBD1. Germline loops: CDR1 DFQATT, CDR2 SNEGSKA (reference sequence). CDR3 length: 14 amino acids. Germline trimming cut 5 bases from V and 4 bases from J; bases unmatched to any gene: 7. CDR3 residues: CSASDRTGYNEQFF. CDR3 sequence (DNA): TGCAGTGCTTCGGACCGGACAGGGTACAATGAGCAGTTCTTC.

This clonotype was counted many times. The chain carries TRBV7-9 and TRBJ2-3, with TRBD2 matching 12 bases. Germline V gives CDR1 SEHNR, CDR2 FQNEAQ (reference sequence). V dropped 6 bases and J dropped 6; count of bases not matched to a gene: 13. CDR3 length equals 17 residues. The CDR3 here is CASSHRTSGKSFDTQYF. The CDR3 nucleotides are TGTGCCAGCAGTCACAGGACTAGCGGGAAGTCTTTCGATACGCAGTATTTT.

This clonotype was found many times. The CDR3: CASSYLTSYNEQFF. The CDR3, as DNA: TGCGCCAGCAGCTACCTAACATCCTACAATGAGCAGTTCTTC. This chain links TRBV5-1 with TRBJ2-1; D ambiguous. The V gene's germline CDR1 is SGHRS and CDR2 YFSETQ. This CDR3 is built from 14 residues. Trimming took off 3 bases at V and 1 base at J, with 8 bases between the two ends.

The chain uses TRBV7-2 and TRBJ2-7; 7 bases map to TRBD2. This CDR3 is built from 15 residues. CDR1 SGHTA and CDR2 FQGNSA come from the germline V gene. Unmatched junction bases numbered 8, after V lost 2 bases and J lost 4 bases. The CDR3 DNA follows: TGTGCCAGCAGCTTATATTCGGGAGGCAATTACGAGCAGTACTTC. It specifies CASSLYSGGNYEQYF.

This clonotype has a handful of counts. The chain carries TRBV5-1 and TRBJ2-7; D is undetermined. This CDR3 has 13 residues. V shed 2 bases and J shed 3 bases, with 9 bases lying between them. Germline V lookup: CDR1 SGHRS, CDR2 YFSETQ. The CDR3 sequence: CASSFGIGYEQYF. For the CDR3, the DNA is TGCGCCAGCAGCTTCGGAATTGGCTACGAGCAGTACTTC. The full variable domain, in which reference TRBV5-1 and TRBJ2-7 provide the parts outside the CDR3, is KAGVTQTPRYLIKTRGQQVTLSCSPISGHRSVSWYQQTPGQGLQFLFEYFSETQRNKGNFPGRFSGRQFSNSRSEMNVSTLELGDSALYLCASSFGIGYEQYFGPGTRLTVT.

The sample holds a few counts of this clonotype. CDR3 region: CASSDSLPSGLAGRPTEQYF. CDR3 coding DNA: TGTGCCAGCAGTGACTCCCTACCATCGGGACTAGCGGGACGCCCCACCGAGCAGTACTTC. The chain uses TRBV6-4 and TRBJ2-7; 13 bases align to TRBD2. With 0 bases clipped from V and 6 bases from J, the junction kept 17 bases outside the gene matches. CDR3 size: 20 residues. CDR1 and CDR2 (germline): MRHNA, SNTAGT.

This clonotype was counted between two and nine times. V is TRBV6-1 and J is TRBJ1-1; D is perhaps TRBD1 (6 bases). The germline CDR1 and CDR2 sequences are MNHNS and SASEGT. The CDR3 runs 14 residues. Trimming pared 6 bases from V and 2 bases from J, leaving 13 bases between. CDR3 nucleotides: TGTGCCAGCAGGGACGGACAGACAAACACTGAAGCTTTCTTT. Amino acid sequence: CASRDGQTNTEAFF.

This clonotype was picked up a small number of times. This chain joins TRBV7-2 and TRBJ2-5, with no clear D. This CDR3 comprises 11 residues. The germline V gene encodes CDR1 SGHTA and CDR2 FQGNSA. The V end was cut by 5 bases, the J end by 4 bases, with 5 bases between. The CDR3 reads CASSPVETQYF. CDR3 in DNA: TGTGCCAGCAGCCCGGTAGAGACCCAGTACTTC.

A few counts support this clonotype. The chain uses TRBV7-6 and TRBJ2-2, with D perhaps TRBD2 (6 bases). The germline V and J ends were trimmed by 3 bases and 4 bases, with 12 bases remaining between them. The CDR3 length is 15 residues. CDR1 is SGHVS, CDR2 FNYEAQ, per germline. As DNA, the CDR3 is TGTGCCAGCAGCTTGGTGGGAGGACGCACCGGGGAGCTGTTTTTT. It encodes CASSLVGGRTGELFF.

The rearrangement uses TRBV20-1 and TRBJ2-1; D unclear. Germline CDR1 and CDR2: DFQATT and SNEGSKA (reference sequence). Trimming took off 4 bases at V and 7 bases at J, with 20 bases between the two ends. There are 15 residues in the CDR3. CDR3 region: CSANPLNTFENEQFF. The CDR3 coding sequence is TGCAGTGCTAACCCATTGAATACTTTTGAAAATGAGCAGTTCTTC.

The rearrangement joins TRBV3-1 to TRBJ2-1; 8 bases map to TRBD1. Germline V CDR1 and CDR2: LGHDT, YNNKEL (reference sequence). There are 15 residues in the CDR3. V lost 1 base, J lost 7 bases, and 6 bases stayed unmatched. The chain's CDR3 is CASSQGRQGWNEQFF. The CDR3 DNA reads TGTGCCAGCAGCCAAGGAAGACAGGGGTGGAATGAGCAGTTCTTC.

V gene TRBV12-3 or TRBV12-4 combines with J gene TRBJ1-1; 7 bases map to TRBD1. There are 12 residues in the CDR3. The junction had 3 bases not matched to a gene; V was cut back by 4 bases and J by 7 bases. The CDR3, as DNA: TGTGCCAGCAGTTCGAGACAGGGTGAAGCTTTCTTT. This sequence encodes CASSSRQGEAFF.

The chain couples TRBV20-1 to TRBJ2-1, with 7 bases fitting TRBD2. CDR1 and CDR2 (germline): DFQATT, SNEGSKA (reference sequence). The V segment lost 6 bases and the J segment 6 bases; nucleotides outside the gene matches: 14. The CDR3 contains 15 residues. Here the CDR3 reads CSAGGGSPGVNEQFF. In DNA form, the CDR3 reads TGCAGTGCGGGGGGGGGTAGCCCGGGGGTCAATGAGCAGTTCTTC.

The genes are TRBV16 and TRBJ1-5; D is ambiguous. CDR3 length equals 14 residues. V lost 0 bases to trimming and J lost 6 bases, with 9 bases between them. Germline assignment: CDR1 KGHSY and CDR2 FQNENV. The CDR3 DNA reads TGTGCCAGCAGCCAATCAGCCGTAATTCAGCCCCAGCATTTT. Translating it yields CASSQSAVIQPQHF.

This clonotype was seen a few times. The V and J genes are TRBV7-2 and TRBJ2-1; weak D call: TRBD1 (6 bases). CDR1 and CDR2 (germline): SGHTA, FQGNSA. V shed 3 bases and J shed 5 bases, with 8 bases lying between them. This CDR3 is 13 amino acids long. This CDR3 is CASSFGTNNEQFF. The CDR3 nucleotides read TGTGCCAGCAGCTTCGGGACAAACAATGAGCAGTTCTTC.

This rearrangement joins TRBV27 to TRBJ2-7; D possibly corresponds to TRBD1 (5 bases). The length of the CDR3 is 15 residues. Germline V gene sequence: CDR1 MNHEY, CDR2 SMNVEV (reference sequence). V shed 0 bases and J shed 2 bases, with 11 bases lying between them. CDR3 bases: TGTGCCAGCAGTTTATCGCCCAGGGCGACCTACGAGCAGTACTTC. It specifies CASSLSPRATYEQYF.

This clonotype was seen at least ten times. The V and J genes are TRBV12-3 or TRBV12-4 and TRBJ1-5; D possibly corresponds to TRBD1 (6 bases). The V gene lost 5 bases and the J gene lost 1 base, with 12 bases spanning the gap. This CDR3 has 15 amino acids. Written as DNA, the CDR3 is TGTGCCAGCAGTCCGACCAGGGGCAGCAATCAGCCCCAGCATTTT. Amino acid sequence: CASSPTRGSNQPQHF.

This clonotype was detected many times. This chain links TRBV20-1 with TRBJ2-1; tentative D call: TRBD1 (6 bases). Looked up from germline, CDR1 is DFQATT and CDR2 is SNEGSKA (reference sequence). This CDR3 is 16 amino acids long. The ends were cut back, 4 bases at V and 6 bases at J, with 22 bases in the middle. The CDR3 region is CSATTRDIQGTNEQFF. DNA for the CDR3: TGCAGTGCTACCACCCGGGACATTCAAGGGACCAATGAGCAGTTCTTC.

The rearrangement uses TRBV27 and TRBJ2-7, with D perhaps matching TRBD2 (5 bases). The J call may not be correct, given that the DNA end is closer to TRBJ2-5. CDR1 MNHEY and CDR2 SMNVEV come from the germline V gene (reference sequence). The CDR3 length is 14 residues. CDR3 residues: CASSPFTLSGTQYF. For the CDR3, the DNA is TGTGCCAGCAGTCCTTTTACCCTCAGCGGGACCCAGTACTTC.